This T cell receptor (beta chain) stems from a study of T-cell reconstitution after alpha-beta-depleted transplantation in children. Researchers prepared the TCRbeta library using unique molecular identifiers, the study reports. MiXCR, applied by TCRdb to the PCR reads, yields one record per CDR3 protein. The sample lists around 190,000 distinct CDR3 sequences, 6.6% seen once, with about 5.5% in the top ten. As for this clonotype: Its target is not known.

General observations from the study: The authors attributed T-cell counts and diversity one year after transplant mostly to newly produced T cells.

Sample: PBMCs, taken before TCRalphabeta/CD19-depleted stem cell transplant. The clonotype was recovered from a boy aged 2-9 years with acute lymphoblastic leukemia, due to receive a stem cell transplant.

CDR3 loop: CATYQWGAGGTDTQYF. The CDR3 nucleotides read TGTGCCACCTACCAATGGGGAGCGGGGGGCACAGATACGCAGTATTTT. The chain uses TRBV6-1 and TRBJ2-3; 8 bases line up with TRBD2. J lost 1 base, V lost 10 bases, and 13 bases had no gene match. There are 16 residues in the CDR3. Germline CDR1 reads MNHNS; CDR2 reads SASEGT.